This TCR beta chain was recovered during a study of T cell responses to AZD1222 COVID-19 vaccine (dated by TCRdb to 2020 to 2023). With regard to the full study: AZD1222 recipients with second doses at about 4 weeks or about 12 weeks were pooled, because spike-specific TCR depth and breadth did not differ between schedules. TCR sequencing covered more than 230 trial participants: nearly 210 given two doses of AZD1222 and 26 given two doses of MenACWY control vaccine. Trial participants were enrolled by age into 18-55, 56-69 and 70-plus year subgroups, with around 150, 28 and 57 TCR-sequenced participants respectively.

The CDR3 regions of human TCRbeta chains were analyzed by immunosequencing. The paper's processing steps were these. Repertoire TCRs were checked for matches against a reference library of SARS-CoV-2-specific TCRs that had been generated using the MIRA antigen-specificity platform. Breadth was defined as the fraction of unique TCRs that were SARS-CoV-2-associated. Depth was defined as the fraction of total T cells that were SARS-CoV-2-associated. Using the MIRA data, each spike-specific TCR was mapped to the spike region that the TCR reacts to and placed in a CD4 or CD8 class. Log10-transformed breadth and depth values were compared by one-way ANOVA with Sidak's multiple comparisons tests. As stored in TCRdb, this immuneACCESS dataset retains in-frame rearrangements with V and J assigned. A fraction of the clones does not appear; measured against another copy, unresolved V genes explain less than half of the discrepancy, and the remainder lacks a known reason. V and J calls and clone size are given by that table; D and trimming were obtained from the DNA. For this sample the table gives roughly 180,000 clones, of which approximately 90% were detected only once. 1.9% of the sample lies in the top ten.

On the study overall, not on this receptor specifically: After two AZD1222 doses, both the breadth and the depth of spike-specific TCRs were significantly higher than at day 0 and than in MenACWY recipients. Participants were mostly white British, with more females than males. The authors suggested clonal diversity may have been underestimated. Only six or seven AZD1222 recipients were SARS-CoV-2 seropositive at baseline, limiting conclusions about previously exposed vaccinees. Vaccine-associated CD4 TCRs spanned the whole spike protein, with dominant responses in regions 160-218 and 743-854. In the small 56-69-year group, the increase in depth fell short of significance, most likely because of low power. Because no samples from the day 14 peak response were available, repertoires could be characterized only after the peak T cell response. Reportedly, almost half of the unique spike-specific TCRs recognized epitopes lying outside the regions that are mutated in the B.1.351 and B.1.1.7 variants.

Per the publication, the time point label means: baseline before first vaccination. Samples from vaccinated people were obtained from the UK trials COV001 and COV002, which included a single-blind randomized controlled phase 2/3 trial of AZD1222 (ChAdOx1 nCoV-19) in healthy adults. For TCRbeta chain sequencing, PBMC samples from trial participants were taken at day 0 and at day 28 after the second dose. As concerns this clone: The target of this receptor is not known. The sample holds no much larger clone one base away, and base qualities are not on file.

V lost 4 bases and J lost 3 bases, and the count of bases not matched to a germline gene is 6. The germline V gene encodes CDR1 MNHNY and CDR2 SVGAGI (reference sequence). Inclusive of the bounding cysteine and phenylalanine, the CDR3 is 14 residues long. Only the CDR3 portion is preserved as DNA: 42 bases, with reading frame beginning at the first base. The receptor was isolated from an adult in good health. The rearranged segments are TRBV6-6 and TRBJ2-7, with 7 bases in between that match TRBD1. The input for sequencing was peripheral blood, taken on day 0 of AZD1222 vaccination. The DNA reads TGTGCCAGCAGTTCCCCGACAGGGCACTACGAGCAGTACTTC. Its translation is CASSSPTGHYEQYF.